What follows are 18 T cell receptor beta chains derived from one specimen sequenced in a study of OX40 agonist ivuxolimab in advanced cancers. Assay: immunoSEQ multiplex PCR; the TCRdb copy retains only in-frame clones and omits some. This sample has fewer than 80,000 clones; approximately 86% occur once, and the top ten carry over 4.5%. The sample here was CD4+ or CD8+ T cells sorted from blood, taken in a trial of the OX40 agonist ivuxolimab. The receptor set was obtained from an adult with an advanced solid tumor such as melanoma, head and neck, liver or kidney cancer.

DNA of the CDR3: TGTGCCATCAGTGGTGGACAGGGCCACGAGCAGTACGTC. Its translation: CAISGGQGHEQYV. V gene TRBV10-3 combines with J gene TRBJ2-7; 8 bases align to TRBD1. This CDR3 is 13 amino acids long. Germline V gene data show CDR1 as ENHRY and CDR2 as SYGVKD. After removal of 4 bases from V and 5 bases from J, the junction contained 4 bases not matched to a gene.

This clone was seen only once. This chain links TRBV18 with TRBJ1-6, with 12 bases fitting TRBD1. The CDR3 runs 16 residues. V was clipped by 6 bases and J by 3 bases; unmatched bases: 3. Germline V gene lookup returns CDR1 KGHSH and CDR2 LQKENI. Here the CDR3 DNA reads TGTGCCAGCTCGGGACAGGGGGCAAACTATAATTCACCCCTCCACTTT. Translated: CASSGQGANYNSPLHF.

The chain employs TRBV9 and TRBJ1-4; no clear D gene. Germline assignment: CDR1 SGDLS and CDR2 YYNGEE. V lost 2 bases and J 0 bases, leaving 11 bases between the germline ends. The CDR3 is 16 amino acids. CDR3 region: CASSVSPVATNEKLFF. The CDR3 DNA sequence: TGTGCCAGCAGCGTTTCCCCAGTTGCAACTAATGAAAAACTGTTTTTT.

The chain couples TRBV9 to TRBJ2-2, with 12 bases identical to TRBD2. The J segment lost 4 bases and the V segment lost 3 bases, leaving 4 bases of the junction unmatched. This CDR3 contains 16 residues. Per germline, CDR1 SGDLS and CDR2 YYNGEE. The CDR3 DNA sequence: TGTGCCAGCAGCGGACTAGCGGGAGAAAGCACCGGGGAGCTGTTTTTT. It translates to CASSGLAGESTGELFF.

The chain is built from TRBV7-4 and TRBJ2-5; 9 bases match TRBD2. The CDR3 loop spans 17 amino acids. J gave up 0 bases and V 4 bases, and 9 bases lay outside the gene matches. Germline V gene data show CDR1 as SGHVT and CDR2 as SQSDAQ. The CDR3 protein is CASSSPLAGGYQETQYF. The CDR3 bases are TGTGCCAGCAGCTCACCCCTGGCGGGGGGGTACCAAGAGACCCAGTACTTC.

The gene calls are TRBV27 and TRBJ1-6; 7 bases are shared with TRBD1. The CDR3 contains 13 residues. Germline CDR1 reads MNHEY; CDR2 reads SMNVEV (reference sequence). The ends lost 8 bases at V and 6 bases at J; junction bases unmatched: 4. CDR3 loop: CASAWDSNSPLHF. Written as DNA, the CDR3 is TGTGCCAGCGCATGGGACAGTAATTCACCCCTCCACTTT.

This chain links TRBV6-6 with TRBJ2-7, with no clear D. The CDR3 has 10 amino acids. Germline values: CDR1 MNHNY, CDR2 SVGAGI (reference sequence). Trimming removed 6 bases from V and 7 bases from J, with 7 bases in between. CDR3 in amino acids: CASSDEEQYF. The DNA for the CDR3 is TGTGCCAGCAGCGATGAGGAGCAGTACTTC.

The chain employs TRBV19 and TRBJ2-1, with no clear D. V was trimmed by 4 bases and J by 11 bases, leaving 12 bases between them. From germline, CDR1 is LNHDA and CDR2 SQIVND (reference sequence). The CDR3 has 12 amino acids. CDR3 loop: CASSRDRLQQFF. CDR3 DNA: TGTGCCAGTAGTAGGGATCGGTTACAGCAGTTCTTC.

Here the CDR3 reads CASSLDSGELFF. The CDR3 nucleotides read TGCGCCAGCAGCTTGGACAGCGGGGAGCTGTTTTTT. This rearrangement joins TRBV5-1 to TRBJ2-2, with D uncertain. Trimming removed 0 bases from V and 7 bases from J, with 4 bases in between. In germline, CDR1 is SGHRS, CDR2 YFSETQ. The CDR3 contains 12 residues.

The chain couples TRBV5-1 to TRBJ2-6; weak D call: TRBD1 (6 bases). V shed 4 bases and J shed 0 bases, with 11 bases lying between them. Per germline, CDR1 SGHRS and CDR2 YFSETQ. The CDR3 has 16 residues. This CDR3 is CASSTDRRSGANVLTF. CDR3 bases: TGCGCCAGCAGCACGGACAGACGCTCTGGGGCCAACGTCCTGACTTTC.

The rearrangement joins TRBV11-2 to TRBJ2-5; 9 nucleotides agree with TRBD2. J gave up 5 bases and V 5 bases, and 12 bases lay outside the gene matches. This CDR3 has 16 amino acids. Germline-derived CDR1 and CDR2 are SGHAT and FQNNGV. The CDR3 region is CASSVNPSGAGETQYF. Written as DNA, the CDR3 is TGTGCCAGCAGCGTCAACCCTAGCGGGGCCGGGGAGACCCAGTACTTC.

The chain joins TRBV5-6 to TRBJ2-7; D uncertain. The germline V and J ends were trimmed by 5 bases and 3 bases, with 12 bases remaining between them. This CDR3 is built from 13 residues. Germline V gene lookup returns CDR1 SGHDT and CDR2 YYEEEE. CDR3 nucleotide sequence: TGTGCCAGCAGTCCCGGGTACAACTACGAGCAGTACGTC. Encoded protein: CASSPGYNYEQYV.

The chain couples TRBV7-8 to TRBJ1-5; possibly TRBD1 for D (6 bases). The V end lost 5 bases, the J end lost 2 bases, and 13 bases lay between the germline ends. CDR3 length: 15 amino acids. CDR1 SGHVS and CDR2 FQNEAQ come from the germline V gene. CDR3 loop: CASSQGGAGNQPQHF. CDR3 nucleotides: TGTGCCAGCAGCCAAGGGGGGGCTGGCAATCAGCCCCAGCATTTT. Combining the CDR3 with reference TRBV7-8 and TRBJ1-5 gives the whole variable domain GAGVSQSPRYKVAKRGQDVALRCDPISGHVSLFWYQQALGQGPEFLTYFQNEAQLDKSGLPSDRFFAERPEGSVSTLKIQRTQQEDSAVYLCASSQGGAGNQPQHFGDGTRLSIL.

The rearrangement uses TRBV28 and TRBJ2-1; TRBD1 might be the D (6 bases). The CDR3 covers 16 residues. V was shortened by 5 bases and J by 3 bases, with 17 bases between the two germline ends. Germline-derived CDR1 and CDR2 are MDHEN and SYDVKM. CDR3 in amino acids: CASSPRTAVSYNEQFF. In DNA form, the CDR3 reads TGTGCCAGCAGTCCAAGGACAGCTGTAAGCTACAATGAGCAGTTCTTC.

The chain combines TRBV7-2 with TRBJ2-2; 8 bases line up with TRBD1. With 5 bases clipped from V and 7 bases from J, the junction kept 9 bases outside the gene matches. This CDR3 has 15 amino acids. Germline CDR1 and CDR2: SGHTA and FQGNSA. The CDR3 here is CASSQGQGWGGELFF. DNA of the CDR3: TGTGCCAGCAGCCAAGGACAGGGATGGGGCGGGGAGCTGTTTTTT.

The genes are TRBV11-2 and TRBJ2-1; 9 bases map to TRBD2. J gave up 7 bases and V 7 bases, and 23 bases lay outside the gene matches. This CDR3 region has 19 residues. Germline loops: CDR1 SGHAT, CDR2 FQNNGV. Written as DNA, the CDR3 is TGTGCCAGCATCATTCAACGTGGCCCCTTAGCGGGGGTGCTTAATGAGCAGTTCTTC. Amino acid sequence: CASIIQRGPLAGVLNEQFF.

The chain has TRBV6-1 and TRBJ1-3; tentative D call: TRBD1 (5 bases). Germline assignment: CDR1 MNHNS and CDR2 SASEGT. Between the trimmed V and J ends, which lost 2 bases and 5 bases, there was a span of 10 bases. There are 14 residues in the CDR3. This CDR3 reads CASSEIRVRNTIYF. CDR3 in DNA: TGTGCCAGCAGTGAAATCAGGGTTAGAAACACCATATATTTT.

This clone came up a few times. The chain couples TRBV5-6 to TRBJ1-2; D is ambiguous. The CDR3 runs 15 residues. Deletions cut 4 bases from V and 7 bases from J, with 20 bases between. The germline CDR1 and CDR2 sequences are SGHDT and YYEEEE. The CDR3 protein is CASSPGRLNRVGYTF. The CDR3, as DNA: TGTGCCAGCAGCCCCGGACGACTGAATCGGGTTGGCTACACCTTC.